This T cell receptor beta chain was observed in a study of T cell repertoires in cytomegalovirus infection. Across the study: The authors relied on CMV epitopes, both recently identified HLA-C-restricted and well-studied HLA-B-restricted. Public TCR beta signatures provided an indication of both CMV infection and a matching HLA type.

TCRdb re-called the reads with MiXCR, one entry per CDR3 protein. The data show approximately 350,000 distinct CDR3 sequences, nearly 35% seen once. There are a few counts of this clonotype. Its antigen is unknown. With 4 bases removed from V and 8 bases from J, the gap between germline ends came to 14 bases. The CDR3 is made up of 14 amino acids. CDR1 is SEHNR and CDR2 is FQNEAQ in the germline V gene (reference sequence). The source material was cultured PBMCs, sampled from culture after CMV antigen stimulation. The sequence derives from a human donor in good health (CMV status not recorded). Some clones in this sample may be carry-over from other donors' samples. V usage is TRBV7-9 and J usage is TRBJ1-4, with D perhaps matching TRBD1 (5 bases). The CDR3 protein is CASSSSRGGEKLFF. As DNA, the CDR3 is TGTGCCAGCAGCTCGTCGAGGGGCGGCGAAAAACTGTTTTTT.